Detailed here is one T cell receptor beta chain. Antigen specificity is unknown. CDR3 length: 18 residues. Germline CDR1 is MGHRA and CDR2 is YSYEKL. The J segment lost 4 bases and the V segment lost 0 bases, leaving 15 bases of the junction unmatched. This entry comes from a study of cytomegalovirus exposure and HLA in healthy donors. The study, taken as a whole, reports: It was confirmed in vitro that three of the CMV-associated chains were specific for CMV antigens. Overall, around 160 TCR beta chains were annotated as cytomegalovirus-associated.

Sequencing used immunoSEQ multiplex PCR; TCRdb keeps in-frame clones, though not all of them. The data show 90,000 to 130,000 clones, roughly 88% seen once. Specimen: PBMCs. This receptor was obtained from a woman in her twenties or thirties in good health and CMV-seropositive. The rearrangement joins TRBV4-1 to TRBJ2-7, with 7 bases aligning to TRBD2. CDR3 sequence: CASSQDLPRGGVLYEQYF. The CDR3 DNA follows: TGCGCCAGCAGCCAAGATCTACCGCGCGGGGGTGTGCTTTACGAGCAGTACTTC.